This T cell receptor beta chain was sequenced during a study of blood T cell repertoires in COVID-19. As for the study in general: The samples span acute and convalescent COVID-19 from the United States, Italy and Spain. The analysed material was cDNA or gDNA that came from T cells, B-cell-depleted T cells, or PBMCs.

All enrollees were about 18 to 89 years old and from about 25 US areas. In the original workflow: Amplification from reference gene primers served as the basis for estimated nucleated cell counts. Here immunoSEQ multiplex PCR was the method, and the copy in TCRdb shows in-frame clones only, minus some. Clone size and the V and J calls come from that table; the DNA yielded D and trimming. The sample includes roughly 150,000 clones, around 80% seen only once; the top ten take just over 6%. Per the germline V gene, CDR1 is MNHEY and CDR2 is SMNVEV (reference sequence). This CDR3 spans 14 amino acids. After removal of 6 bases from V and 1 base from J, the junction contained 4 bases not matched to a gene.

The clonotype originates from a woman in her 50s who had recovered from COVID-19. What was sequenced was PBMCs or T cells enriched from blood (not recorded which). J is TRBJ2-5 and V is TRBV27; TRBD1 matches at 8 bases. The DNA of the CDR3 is TGTGCCAGCAGAATACAGGGGGGCCAAGAGACCCAGTACTTC. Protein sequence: CASRIQGGQETQYF.